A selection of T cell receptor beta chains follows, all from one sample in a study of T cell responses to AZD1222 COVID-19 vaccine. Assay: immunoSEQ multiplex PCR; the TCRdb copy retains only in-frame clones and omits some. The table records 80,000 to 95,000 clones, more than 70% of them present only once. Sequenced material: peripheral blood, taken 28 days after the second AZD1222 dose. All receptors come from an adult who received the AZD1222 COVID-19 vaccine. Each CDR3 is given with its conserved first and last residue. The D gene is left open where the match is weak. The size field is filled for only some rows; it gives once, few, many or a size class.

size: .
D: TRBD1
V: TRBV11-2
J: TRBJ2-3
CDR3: CASSLWTGPDTQYF
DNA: TGTGCCAGCAGCCTCTGGACAGGGCCAGATACGCAGTATTTT

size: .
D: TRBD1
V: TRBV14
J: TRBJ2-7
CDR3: CASSPRDRLPEQYF
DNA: TGTGCCAGCAGCCCCAGGGACAGGTTACCCGAGCAGTACTTC

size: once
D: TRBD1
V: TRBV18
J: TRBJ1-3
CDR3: CASFSGTGSGNTIYF
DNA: TGTGCCAGCTTCAGCGGGACAGGCTCTGGAAACACCATATATTTT

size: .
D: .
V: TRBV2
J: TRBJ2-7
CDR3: CASSEQGASYEQYF
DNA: TGTGCCAGCAGTGAACAGGGCGCCTCCTACGAGCAGTACTTC

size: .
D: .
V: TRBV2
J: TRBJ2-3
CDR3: CASGLERTDTQYF
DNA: TGTGCCAGTGGACTTGAACGCACAGATACGCAGTATTTT

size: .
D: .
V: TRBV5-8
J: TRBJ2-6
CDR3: CASSAPLEPGANVLTF
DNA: TGTGCCAGCAGTGCCCCTCTGGAGCCAGGGGCCAACGTCCTGACTTTC

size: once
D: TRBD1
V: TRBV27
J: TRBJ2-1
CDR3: CASSTQADRGPYNEQFF
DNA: TGTGCCAGCAGCACCCAGGCCGACAGGGGCCCCTACAATGAGCAGTTCTTC

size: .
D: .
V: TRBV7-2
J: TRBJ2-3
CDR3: CASSVPYGHNTDTQYF
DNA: TGTGCCAGCAGCGTACCTTATGGGCATAACACAGATACGCAGTATTTT

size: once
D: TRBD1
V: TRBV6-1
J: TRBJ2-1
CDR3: CASSETGTGGDEQFF
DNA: TGTGCCAGCAGTGAAACCGGGACAGGGGGGGATGAGCAGTTCTTC

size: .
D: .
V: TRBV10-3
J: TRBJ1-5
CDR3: CAISAGNSNQPQHF
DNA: TGTGCCATCAGTGCGGGCAATAGCAATCAGCCCCAGCATTTT

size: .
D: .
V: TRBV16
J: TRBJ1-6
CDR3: CASSQYTPGHTNSPLHF
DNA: TGTGCCAGCAGCCAATACACACCGGGACATACTAATTCACCCCTCCACTTT

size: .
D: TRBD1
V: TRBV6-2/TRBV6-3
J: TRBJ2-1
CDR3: CASSYAGGLYNEQFF
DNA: TGTGCCAGCAGTTACGCAGGGGGCTTATACAATGAGCAGTTCTTC

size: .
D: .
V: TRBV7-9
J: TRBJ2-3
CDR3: CASSPTETDTQYF
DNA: TGTGCCAGCAGCCCCACAGAAACAGATACGCAGTATTTT

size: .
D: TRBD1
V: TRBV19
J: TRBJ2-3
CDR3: CASSPDRGFTDTQYF
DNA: TGTGCCAGTAGTCCCGACAGGGGGTTTACAGATACGCAGTATTTT

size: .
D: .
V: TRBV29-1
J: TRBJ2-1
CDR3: CSTLSGTEYNEQFF
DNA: TGCAGCACCTTGTCCGGGACGGAATACAATGAGCAGTTCTTC

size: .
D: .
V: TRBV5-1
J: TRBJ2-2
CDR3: CASSLSGIANTGELFF
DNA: TGCGCCAGCAGCTTATCCGGGATTGCGAACACCGGGGAGCTGTTTTTT

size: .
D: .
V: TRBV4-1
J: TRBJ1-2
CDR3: CASSQVQKTYGYTF
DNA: TGCGCCAGCAGCCAAGTACAGAAAACCTATGGCTACACCTTC

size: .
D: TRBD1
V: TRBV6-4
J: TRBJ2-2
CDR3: CASRQGAGELFF
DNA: TGTGCCAGTAGACAGGGTGCCGGGGAGCTGTTTTTT

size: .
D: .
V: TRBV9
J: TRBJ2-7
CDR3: CASSPQTTGSYEQYF
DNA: TGTGCCAGCAGCCCCCAGACCACGGGCTCCTACGAGCAGTACTTC

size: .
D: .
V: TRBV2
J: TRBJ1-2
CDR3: CASSEVWGRDGYTF
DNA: TGTGCCAGCAGTGAAGTTTGGGGGCGGGATGGCTACACCTTC

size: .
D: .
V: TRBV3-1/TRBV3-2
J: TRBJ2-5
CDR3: CASSRQQRGQYF
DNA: TGTGCCAGCAGCCGACAGCAACGGGGCCAGTACTTC

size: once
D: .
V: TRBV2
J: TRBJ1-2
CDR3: CASSEAGAGGYGYTF
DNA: TGTGCCAGCAGTGAAGCAGGGGCTGGGGGCTATGGCTACACCTTC

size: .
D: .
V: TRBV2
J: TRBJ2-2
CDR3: CASRSPGARKNTGELFF
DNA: TGTGCCAGCAGGTCGCCGGGAGCTAGAAAGAACACCGGGGAGCTGTTTTTT

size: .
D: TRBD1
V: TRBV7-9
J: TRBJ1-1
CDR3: CASSSSGTGGYNTEAFF
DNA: TGTGCCAGCAGCTCATCCGGGACAGGGGGATATAACACTGAAGCTTTCTTT

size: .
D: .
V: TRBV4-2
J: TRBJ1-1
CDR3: CASSQDSDTGRFTEAFF
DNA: TGTGCCAGCAGCCAAGATTCAGATACAGGGAGATTCACTGAAGCTTTCTTT

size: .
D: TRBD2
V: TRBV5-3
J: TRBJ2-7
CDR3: CARSFGRLAGRPYEQYF
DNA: TGTGCCAGAAGCTTTGGACGGCTAGCGGGAAGACCCTACGAGCAGTACTTC

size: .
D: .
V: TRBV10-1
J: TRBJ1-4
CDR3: CASSYGGTNEKLFF
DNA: TGCGCCAGCAGCTACGGAGGAACTAATGAAAAACTGTTTTTT

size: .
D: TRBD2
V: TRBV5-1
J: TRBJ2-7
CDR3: CASSLGGLSSGSREQYF
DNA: TGCGCCAGCAGCTTGGGTGGTCTTTCTAGCGGGAGTCGCGAGCAGTACTTC

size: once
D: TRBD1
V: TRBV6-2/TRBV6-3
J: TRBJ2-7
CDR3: CASSPTGGGYEQYF
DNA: TGTGCCAGCAGCCCCACAGGGGGCGGCTACGAGCAGTACTTC

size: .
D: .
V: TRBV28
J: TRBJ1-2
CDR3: CASSLELNPLNYGYTF
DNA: TGTGCCAGCAGTTTGGAGCTTAACCCTCTCAACTATGGCTACACCTTC

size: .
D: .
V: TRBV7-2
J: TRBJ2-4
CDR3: CASSLDSPYVRGSENIQYF
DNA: TGTGCCAGCAGCTTAGATAGTCCCTATGTCAGGGGATCTGAAAACATTCAGTACTTC

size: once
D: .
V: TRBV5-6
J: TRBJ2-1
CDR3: CASSLRGATYNEQFF
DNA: TGTGCCAGCAGCTTAAGAGGGGCGACCTACAATGAGCAGTTCTTC

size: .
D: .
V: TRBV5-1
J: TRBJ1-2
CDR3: CASSPPPDGRGYGYTF
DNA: TGCGCCAGCAGCCCCCCGCCCGATGGCAGGGGTTATGGCTACACCTTC

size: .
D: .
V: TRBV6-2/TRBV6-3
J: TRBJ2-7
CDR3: CASSSTDRYEQYF
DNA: TGTGCCAGCAGTTCAACCGACAGATACGAGCAGTACTTC

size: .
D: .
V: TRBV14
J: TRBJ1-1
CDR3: CASSQQMNTEAFF
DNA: TGTGCCAGCAGCCAACAGATGAACACTGAAGCTTTCTTT

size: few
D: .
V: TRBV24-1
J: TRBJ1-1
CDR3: CATRGTENTEAFF
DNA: TGTGCCACCAGGGGGACTGAGAACACTGAAGCTTTCTTT

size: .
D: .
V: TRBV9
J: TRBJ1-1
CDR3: CASSTTGYTEAFF
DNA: TGTGCCAGCAGCACCACAGGGTACACTGAAGCTTTCTTT